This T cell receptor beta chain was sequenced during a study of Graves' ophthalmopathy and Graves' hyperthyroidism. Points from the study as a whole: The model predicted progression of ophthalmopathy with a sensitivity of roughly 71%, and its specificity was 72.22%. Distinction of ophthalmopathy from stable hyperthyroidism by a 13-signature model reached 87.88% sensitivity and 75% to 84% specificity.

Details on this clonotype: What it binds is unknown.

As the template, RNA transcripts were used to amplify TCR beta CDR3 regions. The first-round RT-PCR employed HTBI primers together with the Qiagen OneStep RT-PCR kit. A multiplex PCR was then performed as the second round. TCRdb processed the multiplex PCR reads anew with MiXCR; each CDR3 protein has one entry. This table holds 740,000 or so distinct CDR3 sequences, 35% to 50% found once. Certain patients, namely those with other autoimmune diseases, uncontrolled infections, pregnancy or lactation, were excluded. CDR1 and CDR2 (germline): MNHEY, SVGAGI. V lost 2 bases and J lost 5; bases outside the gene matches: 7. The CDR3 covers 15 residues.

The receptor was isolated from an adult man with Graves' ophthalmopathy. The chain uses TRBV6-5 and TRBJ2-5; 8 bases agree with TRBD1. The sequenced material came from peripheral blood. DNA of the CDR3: TGTGCCAGCAGTTACGGGGCAGGGGGCGGGGAGACCCAGTACTTC. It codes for CASSYGAGGGETQYF.